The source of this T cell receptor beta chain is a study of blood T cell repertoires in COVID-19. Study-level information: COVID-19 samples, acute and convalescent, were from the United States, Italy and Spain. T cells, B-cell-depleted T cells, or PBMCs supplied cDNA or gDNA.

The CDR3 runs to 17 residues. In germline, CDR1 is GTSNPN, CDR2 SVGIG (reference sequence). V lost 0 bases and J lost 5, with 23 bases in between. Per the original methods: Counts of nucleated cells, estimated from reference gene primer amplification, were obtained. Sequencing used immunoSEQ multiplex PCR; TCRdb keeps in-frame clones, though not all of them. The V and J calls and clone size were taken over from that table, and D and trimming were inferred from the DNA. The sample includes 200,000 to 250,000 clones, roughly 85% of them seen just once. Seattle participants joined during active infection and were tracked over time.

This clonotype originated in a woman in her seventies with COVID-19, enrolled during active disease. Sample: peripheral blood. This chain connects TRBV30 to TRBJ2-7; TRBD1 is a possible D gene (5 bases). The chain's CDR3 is CAWSVGNVGQGRHEQYF. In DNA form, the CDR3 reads TGTGCCTGGAGTGTAGGAAATGTGGGGCAGGGTCGACACGAGCAGTACTTC.